Each of the 22 T cell receptor beta chains below was sequenced from the same sample in a study of OX40 agonist ivuxolimab in advanced cancers. Here immunoSEQ multiplex PCR was the method, and the copy in TCRdb shows in-frame clones only, minus some. The data contain tens of thousands of clones, around 89% of them seen just once; the ten biggest clones take up roughly an eighth. This specimen was CD4+ or CD8+ T cells sorted from blood, taken in a trial of the OX40 agonist ivuxolimab. All receptors come from an adult with an advanced solid tumor such as melanoma, head and neck, liver or kidney cancer.

Turning to this clone: Its ends do not fully match the called genes, so a read error is possible. V is TRBV6-1 and J is TRBJ2-1; 7 bases agree with TRBD2. Germline V lookup: CDR1 MNHNS, CDR2 SASEGT. There are 15 residues in the CDR3. This chain's CDR3 is CASNMGGSSYDEQFF. The CDR3 DNA follows: TGTGCCAGCAATATGGGGGGGAGCTCCTACGATGAGCAGTTCTTC.

This clone was seen only a few times. The chain recombines TRBV4-1 with TRBJ1-1, with D tentatively TRBD1 (6 bases). The CDR3 has 14 amino acids. Deletions cut 0 bases from V and 10 bases from J, with 15 bases between. CDR1 is MGHRA and CDR2 is YSYEKL in the germline V gene. CDR3 coding DNA: TGCGCCAGCAGCCAAGACAGGGGCGCGGTTGGAGCTTTCTTT. Protein: CASSQDRGAVGAFF.

The rearrangement joins TRBV19 to TRBJ2-2, with a weak D call TRBD1 (6 bases). Trimming cost V 3 bases and J 2 bases, with 7 bases left between them. CDR1 is LNHDA, CDR2 SQIVND, per germline (reference sequence). This CDR3 is built from 14 residues. The CDR3 spells CASSMGHNTGELFF. The CDR3 DNA reads TGTGCCAGTAGTATGGGACACAACACCGGGGAGCTGTTTTTT.

The V gene is TRBV7-9, the J gene TRBJ2-5; no reliable D call. CDR1 and CDR2 (germline): SEHNR, FQNEAQ (reference sequence). The CDR3 loop spans 12 amino acids. Trimming pared 0 bases from V and 13 bases from J, leaving 12 bases between. The CDR3 region has the DNA TGTGCCAGCAGCTTAGCCGCCCGCGCTCCGTACTTC. Protein: CASSLAARAPYF.

The chain combines TRBV28 with TRBJ1-1, with TRBD1 identical over 7 bases. This CDR3 is 17 amino acids long. The V gene's germline CDR1 is MDHEN and CDR2 SYDVKM. The junction had 15 bases not matched to a gene; V was cut back by 6 bases and J by 2 bases. The CDR3 region has the DNA TGTGCCAGCAGCCGAAGGGGGGCGACAGGGATTAACACTGAAGCTTTCTTT. Translating gives CASSRRGATGINTEAFF.

The chain joins TRBV19 to TRBJ1-5; TRBD1 is a possible D gene (6 bases). Trimming left V 4 bases short and J 3 bases short, with 19 bases between. The CDR3 has 17 amino acids. The germline V gene has CDR1 LNHDA and CDR2 SQIVND (reference sequence). DNA of the CDR3: TGTGCCAGTAGTACACTACCCCGGGGGGCGCCCAATCAGCCCCAGCATTTT. Protein product: CASSTLPRGAPNQPQHF.

This rearrangement joins TRBV15 to TRBJ2-3, with TRBD2 matching over 10 bases. Germline V gene data show CDR1 as LNHNV and CDR2 as YYDKDF (reference sequence). There are 15 residues in the CDR3. V was clipped by 0 bases and J by 12 bases; unmatched bases: 9. This chain's CDR3 is CATSRDRGTSGAQYF. The CDR3 DNA is TGTGCCACCAGCAGAGATAGGGGTACTAGCGGGGCCCAGTATTTT.

This clone was found a few times. The chain uses TRBV6-1 and TRBJ1-5, with unresolved D. The CDR3 loop spans 13 amino acids. Germline V gives CDR1 MNHNS, CDR2 SASEGT. Trimming took off 1 base at V and 12 bases at J, with 13 bases between the two ends. CDR3 residues: CASSEGMPDDQHF. The CDR3 nucleotides read TGTGCCAGCAGTGAAGGCATGCCGGACGACCAGCATTTT.

The chain joins TRBV4-2 to TRBJ2-1; TRBD2 agrees at 8 bases. Per germline, CDR1 LGHNA and CDR2 YNFKEQ. The CDR3 loop spans 17 amino acids. The V and J ends lost 2 bases and 4 bases, in that order; junction bases with no gene match: 10. CDR3: CASSQLPSGGLYNEQFF. In DNA, the CDR3 is TGTGCCAGCAGCCAACTTCCAAGCGGGGGCCTTTACAATGAGCAGTTCTTC.

The rearrangement uses TRBV9 and TRBJ1-2; TRBD1 might be the D (5 bases). Germline V lookup: CDR1 SGDLS, CDR2 YYNGEE. The CDR3 consists of 15 residues. Trimming left V 4 bases short and J 0 bases short, with 13 bases between. The chain's CDR3 is CASSSMVGANYGYTF. CDR3 in DNA: TGTGCCAGCAGCTCGATGGTAGGGGCTAACTATGGCTACACCTTC.

This rearrangement joins TRBV5-4 to TRBJ2-2, with D tentatively TRBD1 or TRBD2 (5 bases each). The ends were cut back, 4 bases at V and 7 bases at J, with 20 bases in the middle. CDR3 length equals 16 residues. The germline CDR1 and CDR2 sequences are SGHNT and YYREEE (reference sequence). CDR3 nucleotides: TGTGCCAGCAGCCCACCCGGGACGGGTTTTCACGGGGAGCTGTTTTTT. The encoded protein is CASSPPGTGFHGELFF.

The chain recombines TRBV11-2 with TRBJ2-5, with 7 bases fitting TRBD1. The CDR3 length is 15 residues. Germline V gives CDR1 SGHAT, CDR2 FQNNGV. J was trimmed by 4 bases and V by 4 bases; bases with no gene match: 9. This CDR3 reads CASSYWTGFGETQYF. The CDR3 DNA reads TGTGCCAGCAGCTATTGGACAGGTTTCGGAGAGACCCAGTACTTC. The entire variable domain, with the rest obtained from reference TRBV11-2 and TRBJ2-5, is as follows: EAGVAQSPRYKIIEKRQSVAFWCNPISGHATLYWYQQILGQGPKLLIQFQNNGVVDDSQLPKDRFSAERLKGVDSTLKIQPAKLEDSAVYLCASSYWTGFGETQYFGPGTRLLVL.

The genes are TRBV27 and TRBJ2-1, with TRBD1 matching over 8 bases. Germline lookup yields CDR1 MNHEY and CDR2 SMNVEV (reference sequence). CDR3 length: 15 residues. J was trimmed by 6 bases and V by 5 bases; bases with no gene match: 9. This CDR3 reads CASSPRTGWVNEQFF. Written as DNA, the CDR3 is TGTGCCAGCAGTCCTAGGACAGGGTGGGTCAATGAGCAGTTCTTC.

The gene calls are TRBV6-1 and TRBJ2-5, with 10 bases that match TRBD2. With V trimmed by 6 bases and J by 4 bases, 5 bases remained unmatched. The germline V gene encodes CDR1 MNHNS and CDR2 SASEGT. This CDR3 is 14 amino acids long. CDR3 coding DNA: TGTGCCAGCAGAGGGCTAGCGGGAGCAGAGACCCAGTACTTC. Translating it yields CASRGLAGAETQYF.

The J gene is TRBJ2-7, the V gene TRBV6-5; weak D call: TRBD1 (5 bases). CDR3 length: 14 residues. Looked up from germline, CDR1 is MNHEY and CDR2 is SVGAGI. The V end lost 6 bases, the J end lost 2 bases, and 14 bases lay between the germline ends. CDR3 DNA sequence: TGTGCCAGCAGCCCGGACACGGAACCCTACGAGCAGTACTTC. This translates into CASSPDTEPYEQYF.

The V and J genes are TRBV7-8 and TRBJ1-1; 7 positions agree with TRBD1. CDR3 length: 13 amino acids. The V and J ends lost 0 bases and 8 bases, in that order; junction bases with no gene match: 3. Per germline, CDR1 SGHVS and CDR2 FQNEAQ. The CDR3: CASSLAGQVEAFF. The CDR3 nucleotides are TGTGCCAGCAGCTTAGCAGGACAGGTCGAAGCTTTCTTT.

This clone was seen a single time. This sequence joins TRBV27 and TRBJ2-1, with 7 bases aligning to TRBD2. The V gene's germline CDR1 is MNHEY and CDR2 SMNVEV (reference sequence). The CDR3 contains 14 residues. V trimming: 2 bases; J trimming: 7 bases; junction bases outside the gene matches: 5. The CDR3 DNA follows: TGTGCCAGCAGTTTAGCGGGAGCATATAATGAGCAGTTCTTC. It encodes CASSLAGAYNEQFF.

The chain links TRBV7-9 to TRBJ2-7; TRBD1 aligns across 7 bases. The germline gives CDR1 SEHNR, CDR2 FQNEAQ (reference sequence). The ends lost 6 bases at V and 4 bases at J; junction bases unmatched: 6. The CDR3 runs to 13 residues. In DNA form, the CDR3 reads TGTGCCAGCAGTGGACAGGCAACTTACGAGCAGTACTTC. The encoded protein is CASSGQATYEQYF.

The chain employs TRBV27 and TRBJ2-1; D is perhaps TRBD1 (6 bases). This CDR3 spans 19 amino acids. The germline V gene has CDR1 MNHEY and CDR2 SMNVEV (reference sequence). Trimming took off 7 bases at V and 7 bases at J, with 32 bases between the two ends. CDR3 DNA: TGTGCCAGCACTTTTACAACGCCCGCAGGGGATGGGGATCAAAATGAGCAGTTCTTC. Protein product: CASTFTTPAGDGDQNEQFF.

The chain joins TRBV7-9 to TRBJ1-1; D gene uncertain. The CDR3 totals 11 residues. The germline V gene encodes CDR1 SEHNR and CDR2 FQNEAQ (reference sequence). Trimming took off 7 bases at V and 3 bases at J, with 6 bases between the two ends. This CDR3 reads CASMRDTEAFF. For the CDR3, the DNA is TGTGCCAGCATGCGGGACACTGAAGCTTTCTTT.

J is TRBJ2-7 and V is TRBV29-1; D uncertain. The germline V and J ends were trimmed by 7 bases and 2 bases, with 15 bases remaining between them. This CDR3 contains 13 residues. Germline V gene sequence: CDR1 SQVTM, CDR2 ANQGSEA. CDR3 DNA sequence: TGCAGCGCAATAGGGAATTCAGCCTACGAGCAGTACTTC. Its translation is CSAIGNSAYEQYF.

This clone is categorized as medium-sized (0.01 to 0.1%). This rearrangement joins TRBV4-1 to TRBJ2-7; 10 nucleotides align to TRBD1. Germline trimming cut 2 bases from V and 6 bases from J; bases unmatched to any gene: 4. This CDR3 spans 14 amino acids. The germline CDR1 and CDR2 sequences are MGHRA and YSYEKL. The CDR3 nucleotides are TGCGCCAGCAGCCAACCGGGACAGGGGAGCGAGCAGTACTTC. Translation gives CASSQPGQGSEQYF.